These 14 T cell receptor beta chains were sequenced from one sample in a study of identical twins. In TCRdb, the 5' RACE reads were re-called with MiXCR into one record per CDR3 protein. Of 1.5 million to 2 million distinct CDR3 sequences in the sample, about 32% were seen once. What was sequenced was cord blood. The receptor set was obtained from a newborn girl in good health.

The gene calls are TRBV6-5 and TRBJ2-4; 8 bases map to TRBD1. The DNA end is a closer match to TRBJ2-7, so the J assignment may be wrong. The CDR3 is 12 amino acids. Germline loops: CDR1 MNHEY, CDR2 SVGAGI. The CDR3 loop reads CASRTGEYEQYF. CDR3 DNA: TGTGCCAGCAGGACAGGGGAATACGAGCAGTACTTC.

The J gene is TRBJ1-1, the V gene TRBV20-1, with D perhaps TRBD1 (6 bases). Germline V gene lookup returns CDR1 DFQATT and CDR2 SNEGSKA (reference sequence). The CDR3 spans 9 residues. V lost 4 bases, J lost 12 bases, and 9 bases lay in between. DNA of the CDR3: TGCAGTGCTATCCAGGGGACTTTCTTT. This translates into CSAIQGTFF.

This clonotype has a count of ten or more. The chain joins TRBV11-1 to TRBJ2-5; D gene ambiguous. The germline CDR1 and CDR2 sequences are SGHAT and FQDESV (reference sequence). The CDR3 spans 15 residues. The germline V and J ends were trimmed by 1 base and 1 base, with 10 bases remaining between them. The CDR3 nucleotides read TGTGCCAGCAGCTTAGGTCCTTCTACCCAAGAGACCCAGTACTTC. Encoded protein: CASSLGPSTQETQYF.

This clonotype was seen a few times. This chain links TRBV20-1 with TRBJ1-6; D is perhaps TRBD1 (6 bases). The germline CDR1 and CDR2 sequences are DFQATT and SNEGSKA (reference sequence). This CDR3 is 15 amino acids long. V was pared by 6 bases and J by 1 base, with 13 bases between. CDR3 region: CSAAGVRSYNSPLHF. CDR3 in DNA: TGCAGTGCCGCAGGGGTGAGGTCCTATAATTCACCCCTCCACTTT.

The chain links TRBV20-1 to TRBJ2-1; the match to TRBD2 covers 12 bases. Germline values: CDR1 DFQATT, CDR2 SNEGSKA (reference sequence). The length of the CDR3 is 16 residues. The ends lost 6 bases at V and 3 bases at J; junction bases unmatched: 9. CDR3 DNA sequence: TGCAGTGCGCTACTACTAGCGGGGGGTTACTACAATGAGCAGTTCTTC. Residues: CSALLLAGGYYNEQFF.

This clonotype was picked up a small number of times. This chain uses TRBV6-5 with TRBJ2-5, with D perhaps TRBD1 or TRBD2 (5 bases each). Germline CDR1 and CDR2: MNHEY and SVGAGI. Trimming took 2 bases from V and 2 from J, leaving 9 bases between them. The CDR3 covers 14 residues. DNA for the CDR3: TGTGCCAGCAGTTACGTGTGGGGGCAAGAGACCCAGTACTTC. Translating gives CASSYVWGQETQYF.

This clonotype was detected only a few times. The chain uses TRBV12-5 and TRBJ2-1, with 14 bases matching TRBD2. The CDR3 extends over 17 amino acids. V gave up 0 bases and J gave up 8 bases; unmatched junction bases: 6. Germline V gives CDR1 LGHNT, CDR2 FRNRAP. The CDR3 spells CASGLVLTSGGADEQFF. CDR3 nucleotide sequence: TGTGCTAGTGGTTTGGTCCTGACTAGCGGGGGGGCAGATGAGCAGTTCTTC.

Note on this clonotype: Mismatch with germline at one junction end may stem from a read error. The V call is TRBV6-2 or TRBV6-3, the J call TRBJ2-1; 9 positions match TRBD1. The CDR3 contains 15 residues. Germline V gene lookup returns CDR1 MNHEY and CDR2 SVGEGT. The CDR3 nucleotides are TGTGCCAGCAGTTACGGCGGGACAGGGAGCAATGGGCAGTTCTTC. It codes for CASSYGGTGSNGQFF.

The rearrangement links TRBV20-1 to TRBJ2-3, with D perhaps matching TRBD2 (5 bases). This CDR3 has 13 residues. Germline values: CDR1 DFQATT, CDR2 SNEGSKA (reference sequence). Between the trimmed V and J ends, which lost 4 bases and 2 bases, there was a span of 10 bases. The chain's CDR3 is CSATQTTTDTQYF. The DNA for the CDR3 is TGCAGTGCTACGCAGACTACCACAGATACGCAGTATTTT.

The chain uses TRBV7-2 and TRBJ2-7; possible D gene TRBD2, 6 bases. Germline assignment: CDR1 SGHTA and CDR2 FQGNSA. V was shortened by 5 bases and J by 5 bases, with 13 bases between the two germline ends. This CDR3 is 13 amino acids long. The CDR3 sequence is CASSLLTRDEQYF. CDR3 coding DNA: TGTGCCAGCAGCCTATTGACTAGGGACGAGCAGTACTTC.

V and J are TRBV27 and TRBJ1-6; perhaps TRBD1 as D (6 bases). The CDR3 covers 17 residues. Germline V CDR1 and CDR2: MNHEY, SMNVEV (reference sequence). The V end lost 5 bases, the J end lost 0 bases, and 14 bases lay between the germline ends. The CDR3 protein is CASSPRQDGSYNSPLHF. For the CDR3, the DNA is TGTGCCAGCAGTCCCAGACAGGATGGCTCCTATAATTCACCCCTCCACTTT.

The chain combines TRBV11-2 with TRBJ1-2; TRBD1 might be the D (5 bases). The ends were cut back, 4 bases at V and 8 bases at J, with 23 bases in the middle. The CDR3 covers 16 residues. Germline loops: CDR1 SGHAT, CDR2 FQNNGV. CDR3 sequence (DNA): TGTGCCAGCAGCTCCCTCGGGGCGGGCCCGGAGAGAGGCTACACCTTC. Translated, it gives CASSSLGAGPERGYTF.

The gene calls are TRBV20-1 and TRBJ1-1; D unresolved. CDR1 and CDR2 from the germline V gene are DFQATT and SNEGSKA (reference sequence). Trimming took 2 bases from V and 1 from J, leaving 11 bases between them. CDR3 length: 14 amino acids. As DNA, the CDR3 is TGCAGTGCTAGAAGGAGCACCACGAACACTGAAGCTTTCTTT. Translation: CSARRSTTNTEAFF.

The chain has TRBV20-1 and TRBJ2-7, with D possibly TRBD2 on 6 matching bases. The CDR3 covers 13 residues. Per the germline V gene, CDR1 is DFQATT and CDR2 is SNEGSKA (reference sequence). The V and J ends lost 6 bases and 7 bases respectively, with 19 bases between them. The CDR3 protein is CSAILREYNEQYF. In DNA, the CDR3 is TGCAGTGCCATCTTGCGGGAATACAATGAGCAGTACTTC.